This T cell receptor (beta chain) was found in a study of T cell repertoires in cytomegalovirus infection. Looking at the study overall: Public TCR beta signatures provided an indication of both CMV infection and a matching HLA type. Points from the study as a whole: HLA-C-restricted CMV clonotypes gave the most frequent clonotype in two of eight donors.

Ten or more counts support this clonotype. Its antigen is undetermined. Germline CDR1 SGHVS, CDR2 FNYEAQ. The CDR3 contains 16 residues. Losses at the gene ends were 4 bases for V and 6 bases for J; bases not matched to a gene: 12. Via MiXCR, TCRdb re-called the reads, giving one row per CDR3 protein. The table lists under 800,000 distinct CDR3 sequences, approximately 24% of them singletons, with less than 10% in the top ten. The clonotype originates from a human donor in good health (CMV status not recorded). Some clones in this sample may be carry-over from other donors' samples. Sequencing was performed on CD8+ T cells from PBMCs. This chain uses TRBV7-6 with TRBJ2-3, with 8 bases fitting TRBD2. CDR3 DNA sequence: TGTGCCAGCAGCTCATCCGGGACTAGAGGCAGGGATACGCAGTATTTT. Translation gives CASSSSGTRGRDTQYF. The full variable domain, rest sourced from reference TRBV7-6 and TRBJ2-3, is GAGVSQSPRYKVTKRGQDVALRCDPISGHVSLYWYRQALGQGPEFLTYFNYEAQQDKSGLPNDRFSAERPEGSISTLTIQRTEQRDSAMYRCASSSSGTRGRDTQYFGPGTRLTVL.